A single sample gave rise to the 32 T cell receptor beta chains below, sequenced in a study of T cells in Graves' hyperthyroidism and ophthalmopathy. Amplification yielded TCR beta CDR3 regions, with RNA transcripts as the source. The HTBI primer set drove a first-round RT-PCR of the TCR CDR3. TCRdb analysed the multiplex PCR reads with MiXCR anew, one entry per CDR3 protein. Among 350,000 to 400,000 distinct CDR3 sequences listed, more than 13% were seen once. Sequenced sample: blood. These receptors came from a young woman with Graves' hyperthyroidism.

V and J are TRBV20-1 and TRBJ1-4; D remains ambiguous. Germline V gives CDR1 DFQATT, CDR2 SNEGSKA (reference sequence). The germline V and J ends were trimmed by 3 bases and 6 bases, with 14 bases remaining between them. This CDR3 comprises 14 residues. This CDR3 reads CSASPAGVYEKLFF. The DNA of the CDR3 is TGCAGTGCTAGTCCCGCTGGGGTATATGAAAAACTGTTTTTT.

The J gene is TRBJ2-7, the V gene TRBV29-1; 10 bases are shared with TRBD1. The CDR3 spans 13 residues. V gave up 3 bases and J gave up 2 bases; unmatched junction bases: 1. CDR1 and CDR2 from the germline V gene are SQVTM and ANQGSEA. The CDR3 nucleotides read TGCAGCGTTGAGACAGGGGGCGCCTACGAGCAGTACTTC. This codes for CSVETGGAYEQYF.

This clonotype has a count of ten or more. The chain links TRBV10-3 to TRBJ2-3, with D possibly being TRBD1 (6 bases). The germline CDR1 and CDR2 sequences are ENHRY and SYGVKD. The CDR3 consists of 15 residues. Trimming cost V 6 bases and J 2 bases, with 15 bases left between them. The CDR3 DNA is TGTGCCATCAGATCGGGACACGTACCCACAGATACGCAGTATTTT. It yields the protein CAIRSGHVPTDTQYF.

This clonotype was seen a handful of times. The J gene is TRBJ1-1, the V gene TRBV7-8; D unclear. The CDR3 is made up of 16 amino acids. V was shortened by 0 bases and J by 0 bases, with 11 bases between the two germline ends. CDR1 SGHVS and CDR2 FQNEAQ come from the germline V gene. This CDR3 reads CASSLAAGRLNTEAFF. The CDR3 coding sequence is TGTGCCAGCAGCTTAGCCGCCGGACGTTTGAACACTGAAGCTTTCTTT.

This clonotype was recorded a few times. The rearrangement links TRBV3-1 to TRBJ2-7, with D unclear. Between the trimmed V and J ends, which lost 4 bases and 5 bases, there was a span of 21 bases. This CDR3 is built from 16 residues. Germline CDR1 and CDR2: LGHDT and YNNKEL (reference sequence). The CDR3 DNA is TGTGCCAGCAGCCTCTTAAGGGCCGCTGTTGGCGACGAGCAGTACTTC. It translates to CASSLLRAAVGDEQYF.

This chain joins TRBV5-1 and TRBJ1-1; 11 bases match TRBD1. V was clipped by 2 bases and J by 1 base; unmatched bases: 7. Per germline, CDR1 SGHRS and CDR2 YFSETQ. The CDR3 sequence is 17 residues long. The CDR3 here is CASSLGQGASRNTEAFF. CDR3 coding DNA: TGCGCCAGCAGCTTAGGACAGGGGGCATCGCGGAACACTGAAGCTTTCTTT.

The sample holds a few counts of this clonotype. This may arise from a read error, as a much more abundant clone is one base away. DNA of the CDR3: TGTGCCAGCAGTGTAGGTGTCAGGGGAGCGAATTCACCCCCCCACTTT. Protein product: CASSVGVRGANSPPHF. The chain has TRBV2 and TRBJ1-6; possible D gene TRBD1, 6 bases. Germline V CDR1 and CDR2: SNHLY, FYNNEI. The CDR3 contains 16 residues.

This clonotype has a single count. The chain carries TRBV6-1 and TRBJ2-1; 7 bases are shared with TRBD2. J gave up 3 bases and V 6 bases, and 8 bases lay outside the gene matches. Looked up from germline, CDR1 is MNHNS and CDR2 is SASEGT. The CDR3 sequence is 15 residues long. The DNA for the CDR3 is TGTGCCAGCAGGGCCTTACGGGGGGTCTACAATGAGCAGTTCTTC. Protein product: CASRALRGVYNEQFF.

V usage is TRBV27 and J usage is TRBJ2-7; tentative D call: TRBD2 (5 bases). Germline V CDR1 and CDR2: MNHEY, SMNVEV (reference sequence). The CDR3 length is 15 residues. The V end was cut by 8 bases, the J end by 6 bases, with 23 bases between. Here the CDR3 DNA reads TGTGCCAGCGCTCCGATTAAACCAAGTGCGGGCGAGCAGTACTTC. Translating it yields CASAPIKPSAGEQYF.

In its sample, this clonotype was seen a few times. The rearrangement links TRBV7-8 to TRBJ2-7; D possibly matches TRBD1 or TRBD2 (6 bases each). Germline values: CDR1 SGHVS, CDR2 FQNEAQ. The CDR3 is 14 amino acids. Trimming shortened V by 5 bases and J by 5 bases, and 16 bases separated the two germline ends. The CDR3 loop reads CASSRPSGAHEQYF. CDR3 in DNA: TGTGCCAGCAGCCGCCCTTCGGGGGCCCACGAGCAGTACTTC.

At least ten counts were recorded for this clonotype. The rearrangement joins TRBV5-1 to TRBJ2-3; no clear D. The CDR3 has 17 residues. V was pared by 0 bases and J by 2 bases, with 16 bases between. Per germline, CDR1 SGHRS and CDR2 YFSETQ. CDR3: CASSLAGSLTFTDTQYF. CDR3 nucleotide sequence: TGCGCCAGCAGCTTGGCGGGTAGCCTAACGTTCACAGATACGCAGTATTTT.

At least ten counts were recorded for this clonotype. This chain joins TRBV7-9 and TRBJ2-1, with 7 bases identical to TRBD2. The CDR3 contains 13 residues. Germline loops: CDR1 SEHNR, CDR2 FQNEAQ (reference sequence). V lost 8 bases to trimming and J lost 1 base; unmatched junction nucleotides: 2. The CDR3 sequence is CASGRESYNEQFF. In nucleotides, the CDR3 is TGTGCCAGCGGGCGGGAGTCCTACAATGAGCAGTTCTTC. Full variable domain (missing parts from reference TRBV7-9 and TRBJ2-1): DTGVSQNPRHKITKRGQNVTFRCDPISEHNRLYWYRQTLGQGPEFLTYFQNEAQLEKSRLLSDRFSAERPKGSFSTLEIQRTEQGDSAMYLCASGRESYNEQFFGPGTRLTVL.

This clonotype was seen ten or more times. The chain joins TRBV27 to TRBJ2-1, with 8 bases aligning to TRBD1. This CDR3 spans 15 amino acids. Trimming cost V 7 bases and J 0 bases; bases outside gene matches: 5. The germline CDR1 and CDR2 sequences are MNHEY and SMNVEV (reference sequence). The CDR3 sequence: CASNPTGGSYNEQFF. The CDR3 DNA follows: TGTGCCAGCAATCCCACAGGGGGCTCCTACAATGAGCAGTTCTTC.

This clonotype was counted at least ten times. CDR3 DNA sequence: TGTGCCTGGAGTGTACTGGGGGTGGACACTGAAGCTTTCTTT. Its protein is CAWSVLGVDTEAFF. The V gene is TRBV30, the J gene TRBJ1-1; the D gene is possibly TRBD1 (5 bases). The CDR3 covers 14 residues. Per germline, CDR1 GTSNPN and CDR2 SVGIG (reference sequence). V dropped 0 bases and J dropped 3 bases, with 11 bases sitting between them.

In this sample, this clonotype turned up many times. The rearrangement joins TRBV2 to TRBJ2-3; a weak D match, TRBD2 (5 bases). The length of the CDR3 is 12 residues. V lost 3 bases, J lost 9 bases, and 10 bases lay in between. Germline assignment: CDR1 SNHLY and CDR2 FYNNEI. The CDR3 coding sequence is TGTGCCAGCAGTGAGTCAGCGGTCACGCAGTATTTT. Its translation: CASSESAVTQYF.

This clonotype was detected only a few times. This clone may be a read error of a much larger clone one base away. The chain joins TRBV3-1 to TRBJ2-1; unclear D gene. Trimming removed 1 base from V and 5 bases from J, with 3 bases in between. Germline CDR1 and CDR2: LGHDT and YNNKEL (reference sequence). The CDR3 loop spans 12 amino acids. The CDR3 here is CASSQVHNEQFF. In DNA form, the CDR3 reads TGTGCCAGCAGCCAAGTGCACAATGAGCAGTTCTTC.

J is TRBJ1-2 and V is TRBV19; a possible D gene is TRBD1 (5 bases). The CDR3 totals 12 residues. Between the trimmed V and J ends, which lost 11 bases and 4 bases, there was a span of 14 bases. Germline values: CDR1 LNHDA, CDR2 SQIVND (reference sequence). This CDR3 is CAAEGESYGYTF. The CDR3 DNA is TGTGCCGCGGAAGGGGAGAGCTATGGCTACACCTTC.

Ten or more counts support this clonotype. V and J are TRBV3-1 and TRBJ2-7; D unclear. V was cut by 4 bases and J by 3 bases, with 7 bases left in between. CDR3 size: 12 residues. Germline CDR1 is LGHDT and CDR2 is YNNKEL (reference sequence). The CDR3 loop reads CASSLSFYEQYF. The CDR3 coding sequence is TGTGCCAGCAGCCTCTCTTTCTACGAGCAGTACTTC.

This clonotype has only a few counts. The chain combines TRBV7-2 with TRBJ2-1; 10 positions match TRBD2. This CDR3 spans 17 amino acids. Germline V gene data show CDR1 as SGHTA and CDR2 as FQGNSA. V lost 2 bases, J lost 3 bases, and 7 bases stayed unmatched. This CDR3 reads CASSLQSGRVRYNEQFF. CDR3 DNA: TGTGCCAGCAGCTTACAGAGCGGGAGGGTCCGCTACAATGAGCAGTTCTTC.

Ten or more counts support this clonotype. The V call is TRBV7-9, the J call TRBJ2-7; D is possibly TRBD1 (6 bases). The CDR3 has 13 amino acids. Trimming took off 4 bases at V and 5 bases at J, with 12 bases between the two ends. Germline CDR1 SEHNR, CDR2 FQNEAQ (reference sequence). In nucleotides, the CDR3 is TGTGCCAGCAGCTCCGATGAGGGGGACGAGCAGTACTTC. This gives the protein CASSSDEGDEQYF. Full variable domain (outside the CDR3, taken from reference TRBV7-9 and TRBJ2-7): DTGVSQNPRHKITKRGQNVTFRCDPISEHNRLYWYRQTLGQGPEFLTYFQNEAQLEKSRLLSDRFSAERPKGSFSTLEIQRTEQGDSAMYLCASSSDEGDEQYFGPGTRLTVT.

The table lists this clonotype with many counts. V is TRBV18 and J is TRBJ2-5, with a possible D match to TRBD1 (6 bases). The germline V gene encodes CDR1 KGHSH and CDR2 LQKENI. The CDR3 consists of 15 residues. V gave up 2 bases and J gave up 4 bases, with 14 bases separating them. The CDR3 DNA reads TGTGCCAGCTCACCAAGGAGGACAGATGGAGAGACCCAGTACTTC. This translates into CASSPRRTDGETQYF.

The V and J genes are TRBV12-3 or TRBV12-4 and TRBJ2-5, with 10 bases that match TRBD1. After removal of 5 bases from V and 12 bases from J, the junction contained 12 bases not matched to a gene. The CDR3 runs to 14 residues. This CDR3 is CASSLRDRGPLEYF. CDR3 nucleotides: TGTGCCAGCAGTCTTAGGGACAGGGGCCCTCTGGAGTACTTC.

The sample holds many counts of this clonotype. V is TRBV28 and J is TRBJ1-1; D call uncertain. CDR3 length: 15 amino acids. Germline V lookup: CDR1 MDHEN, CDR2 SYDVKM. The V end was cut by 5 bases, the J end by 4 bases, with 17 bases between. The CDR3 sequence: CASSPMEREATEAFF. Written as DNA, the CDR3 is TGTGCCAGCAGTCCGATGGAGAGGGAGGCCACTGAAGCTTTCTTT.

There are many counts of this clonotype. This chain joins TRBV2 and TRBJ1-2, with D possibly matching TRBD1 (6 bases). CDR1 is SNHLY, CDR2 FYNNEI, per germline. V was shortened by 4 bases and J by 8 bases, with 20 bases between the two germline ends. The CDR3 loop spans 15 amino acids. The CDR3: CASSGQVGGLGGYTF. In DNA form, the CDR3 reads TGTGCCAGCAGTGGCCAAGTCGGGGGGCTAGGCGGCTACACCTTC.

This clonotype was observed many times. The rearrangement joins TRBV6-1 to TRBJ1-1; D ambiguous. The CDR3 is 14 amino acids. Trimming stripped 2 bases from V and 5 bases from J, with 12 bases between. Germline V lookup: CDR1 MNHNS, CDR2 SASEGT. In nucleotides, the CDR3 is TGTGCCAGCAGTGAAATTAACTTGATAACTGAAGCTTTCTTT. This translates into CASSEINLITEAFF.

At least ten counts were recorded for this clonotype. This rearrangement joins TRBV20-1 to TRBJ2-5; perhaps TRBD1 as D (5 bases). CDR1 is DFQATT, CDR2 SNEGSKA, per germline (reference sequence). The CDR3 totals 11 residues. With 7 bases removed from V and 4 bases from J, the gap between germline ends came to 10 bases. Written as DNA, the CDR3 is TGCAGTGGGGGAAGGGGAGAGACCCAGTACTTC. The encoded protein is CSGGRGETQYF.

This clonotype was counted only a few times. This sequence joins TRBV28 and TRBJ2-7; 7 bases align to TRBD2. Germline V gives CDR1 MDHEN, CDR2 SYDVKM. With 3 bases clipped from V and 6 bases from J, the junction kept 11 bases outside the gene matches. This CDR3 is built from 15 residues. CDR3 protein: CASSFPLATKGEQYF. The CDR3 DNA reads TGTGCCAGCAGTTTTCCACTAGCGACAAAGGGCGAGCAGTACTTC.

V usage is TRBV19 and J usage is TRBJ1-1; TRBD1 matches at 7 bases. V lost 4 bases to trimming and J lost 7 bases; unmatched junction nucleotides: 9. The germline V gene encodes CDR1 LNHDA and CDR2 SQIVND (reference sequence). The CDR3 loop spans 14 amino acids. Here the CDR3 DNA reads TGTGCCAGTAGTACCCGCCAGGGGGTAAATGAAGCTTTCTTT. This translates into CASSTRQGVNEAFF.

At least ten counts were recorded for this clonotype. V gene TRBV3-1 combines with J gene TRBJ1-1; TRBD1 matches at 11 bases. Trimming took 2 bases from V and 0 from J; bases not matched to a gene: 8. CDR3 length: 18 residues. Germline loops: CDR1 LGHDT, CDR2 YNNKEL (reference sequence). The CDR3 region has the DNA TGTGCCAGCAGCCAACTATCCGGGACAGGGGGACTGAACACTGAAGCTTTCTTT. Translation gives CASSQLSGTGGLNTEAFF.

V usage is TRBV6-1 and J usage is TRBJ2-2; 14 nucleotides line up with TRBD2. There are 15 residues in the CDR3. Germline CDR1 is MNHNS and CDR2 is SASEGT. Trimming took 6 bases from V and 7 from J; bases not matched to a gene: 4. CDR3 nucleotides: TGTGCCAGCAGGCGACTAGCGGGAGGGATCGGGGAGCTGTTTTTT. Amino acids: CASRRLAGGIGELFF.

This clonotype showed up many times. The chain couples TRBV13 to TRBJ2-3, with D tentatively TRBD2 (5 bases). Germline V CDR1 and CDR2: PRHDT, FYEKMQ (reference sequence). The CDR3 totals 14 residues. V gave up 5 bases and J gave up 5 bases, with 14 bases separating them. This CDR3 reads CASSITSFVDTQYF. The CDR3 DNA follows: TGTGCCAGCAGCATAACTAGTTTTGTAGATACGCAGTATTTT.

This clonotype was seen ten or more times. The CDR3 region has the DNA TGTGCCATCAGGGGGACAGGGGAGACGAACACTGAAGCTTTCTTT. Amino acid sequence: CAIRGTGETNTEAFF. V gene TRBV10-3 combines with J gene TRBJ1-1; the match to TRBD1 covers 10 bases. V gave up 6 bases and J gave up 1 base; unmatched junction bases: 5. The CDR3 runs 15 residues. Looked up from germline, CDR1 is ENHRY and CDR2 is SYGVKD.